The table lists the clone carrying this T cell receptor beta chain with a few counts. What it binds is unknown. The time point is: persistent/refractory GD, antithyroid drugs over 5 years with positive TRAb. RNA isolated from PBMCs was used to make the TCR library. The data are from a study of regulatory T cells in long-lasting Graves disease. Study-wide background: It was over 5 years of antithyroid drugs, with positive TSH receptor antibodies, that meant persistent Graves' disease.

General study points: The number of shared public clonotypes was higher in persistent patients (around 2,500) than new patients (over 900). It was in persistent disease that TRBV28, TRBJ1-2 and TRBJ2-5 were favored.

To make TCR beta libraries, researchers used iRepertoire HTBI primers and Arm-PCR of CDR3 regions. Authors' data handling: The samples included 60 to 75 TRBV and 14 TRBJ segments. TCRdb recomputed calls from the multiplex PCR reads with MiXCR, one row per CDR3 protein. The V and J calls here are based on TCRdb, not the publication. This table holds 300,000 to 350,000 distinct CDR3 sequences, about 20% found once. The ends lost 5 bases at V and 5 bases at J; junction bases unmatched: 8. Germline assignment: CDR1 SGHAT and CDR2 FQNNGV. The CDR3 runs to 14 residues. The TCR originated in a female donor with Graves disease. This sample comprised peripheral blood mononuclear cells (PBMCs), obtained when the disease was refractory, from a patient treated with antithyroid drugs. The chain couples TRBV11-2 to TRBJ2-7; 8 nucleotides line up with TRBD1. CDR3 in amino acids: CASSIRQGRDEQYF. DNA for the CDR3: TGTGCCAGCAGCATCCGACAGGGGCGGGACGAGCAGTACTTC.